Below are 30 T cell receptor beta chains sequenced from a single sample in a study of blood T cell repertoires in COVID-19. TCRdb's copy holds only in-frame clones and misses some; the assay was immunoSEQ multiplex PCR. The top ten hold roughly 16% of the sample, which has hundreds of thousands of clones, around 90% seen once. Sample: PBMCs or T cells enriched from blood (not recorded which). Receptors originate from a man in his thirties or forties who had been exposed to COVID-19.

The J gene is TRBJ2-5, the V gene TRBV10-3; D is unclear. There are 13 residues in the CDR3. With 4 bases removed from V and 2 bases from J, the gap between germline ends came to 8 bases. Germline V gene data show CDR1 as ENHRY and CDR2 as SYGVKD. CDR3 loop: CAISGGQQETQYF. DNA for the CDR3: TGTGCCATCAGTGGAGGTCAGCAAGAGACCCAGTACTTC.

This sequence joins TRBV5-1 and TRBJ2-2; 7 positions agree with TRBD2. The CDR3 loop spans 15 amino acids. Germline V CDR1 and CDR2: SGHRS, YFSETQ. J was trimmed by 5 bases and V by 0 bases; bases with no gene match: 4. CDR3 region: CASSLAGRGTGELFF. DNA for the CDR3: TGCGCCAGCAGCTTGGCAGGGCGGGGGACCGGGGAGCTGTTTTTT.

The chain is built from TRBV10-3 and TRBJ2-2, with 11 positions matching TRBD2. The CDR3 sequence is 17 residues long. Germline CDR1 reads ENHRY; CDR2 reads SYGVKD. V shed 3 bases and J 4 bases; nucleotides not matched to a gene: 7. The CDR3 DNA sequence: TGTGCCATCAGTGAAGTAGCTAGCGGGGGGAGCACCGGGGAGCTGTTTTTT. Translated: CAISEVASGGSTGELFF.

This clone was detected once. CDR3 sequence: CASSFRAGTGSLDTQYF. CDR3 coding DNA: TGTGCCAGCAGCTTTAGAGCTGGGACAGGGAGCCTAGATACGCAGTATTTT. This rearrangement joins TRBV5-8 to TRBJ2-3; TRBD1 aligns across 9 bases. This CDR3 has 17 amino acids. CDR1 is SGHTS and CDR2 is YDEGEE in the germline V gene. Trimming removed 2 bases from V and 5 bases from J; junction bases left unmatched: 12.

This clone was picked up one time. In DNA, the CDR3 is TGTGCCAGCAGCTTGGATACAGGGCTGAACACCGGGGAGCTGTTTTTT. Its protein is CASSLDTGLNTGELFF. The V gene is TRBV5-6, the J gene TRBJ2-2, with D possibly being TRBD1 (6 bases). This CDR3 has 16 residues. V was pared by 0 bases and J by 1 base, with 10 bases between. The germline V gene encodes CDR1 SGHDT and CDR2 YYEEEE. The variable domain in full, with the rest retrieved from reference TRBV5-6 and TRBJ2-2, is DAGVTQSPTHLIKTRGQQVTLRCSPKSGHDTVSWYQQALGQGPQFIFQYYEEEERQRGNFPDRFSGHQFPNYSSELNVNALLLGDSALYLCASSLDTGLNTGELFFGEGSRLTVL.

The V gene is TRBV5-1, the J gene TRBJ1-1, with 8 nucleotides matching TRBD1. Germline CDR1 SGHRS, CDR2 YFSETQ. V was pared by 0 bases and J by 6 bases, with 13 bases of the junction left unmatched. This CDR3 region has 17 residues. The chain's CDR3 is CASSLGLVRGRYAEAFF. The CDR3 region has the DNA TGCGCCAGCAGCTTGGGACTCGTCAGGGGGCGTTACGCTGAAGCTTTCTTT.

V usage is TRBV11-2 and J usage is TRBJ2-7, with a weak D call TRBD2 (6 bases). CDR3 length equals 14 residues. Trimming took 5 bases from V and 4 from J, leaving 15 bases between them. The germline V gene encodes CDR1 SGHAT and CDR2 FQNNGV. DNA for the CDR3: TGTGCCAGCAGCACTTGGGGACTCGGGTACGAGCAGTACTTC. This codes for CASSTWGLGYEQYF.

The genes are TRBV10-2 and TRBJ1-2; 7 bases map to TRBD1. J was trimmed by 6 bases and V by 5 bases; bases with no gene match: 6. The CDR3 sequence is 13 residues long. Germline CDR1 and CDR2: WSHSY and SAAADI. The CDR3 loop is CASSQDRVDGYTF. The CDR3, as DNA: TGCGCCAGCAGTCAAGACAGGGTCGATGGCTACACCTTC.

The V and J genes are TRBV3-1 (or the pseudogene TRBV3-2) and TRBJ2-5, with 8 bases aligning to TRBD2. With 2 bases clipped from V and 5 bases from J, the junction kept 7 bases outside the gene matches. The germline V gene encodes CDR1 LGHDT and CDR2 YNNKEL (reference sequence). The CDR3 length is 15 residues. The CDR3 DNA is TGTGCCAGCAGCCAACCCGGGGGGGGGACTGAGACCCAGTACTTC. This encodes CASSQPGGGTETQYF.

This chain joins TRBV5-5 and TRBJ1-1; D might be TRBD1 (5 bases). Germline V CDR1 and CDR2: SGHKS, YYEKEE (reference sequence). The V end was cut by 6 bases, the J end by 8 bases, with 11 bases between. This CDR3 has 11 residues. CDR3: CASTLGQEAFF. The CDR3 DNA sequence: TGTGCCAGCACCCTAGGACAAGAAGCTTTCTTT.

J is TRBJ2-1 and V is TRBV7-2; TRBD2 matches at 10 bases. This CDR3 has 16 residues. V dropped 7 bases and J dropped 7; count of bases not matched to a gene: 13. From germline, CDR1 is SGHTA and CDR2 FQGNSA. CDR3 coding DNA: TGTGCCAGCAAACCCCAAAGCGGGGGGGTGTTAAATGAGCAGTTCTTC. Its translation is CASKPQSGGVLNEQFF.

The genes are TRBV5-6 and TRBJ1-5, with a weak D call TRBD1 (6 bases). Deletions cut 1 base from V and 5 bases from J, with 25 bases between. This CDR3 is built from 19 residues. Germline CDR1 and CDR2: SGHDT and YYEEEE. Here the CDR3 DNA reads TGTGCCAGCAGCTTGACCTCACAAGCCACCCGGGACATCCATCAGCCCCAGCATTTT. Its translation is CASSLTSQATRDIHQPQHF. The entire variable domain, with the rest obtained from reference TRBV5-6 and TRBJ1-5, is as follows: DAGVTQSPTHLIKTRGQQVTLRCSPKSGHDTVSWYQQALGQGPQFIFQYYEEEERQRGNFPDRFSGHQFPNYSSELNVNALLLGDSALYLCASSLTSQATRDIHQPQHFGDGTRLSIL.

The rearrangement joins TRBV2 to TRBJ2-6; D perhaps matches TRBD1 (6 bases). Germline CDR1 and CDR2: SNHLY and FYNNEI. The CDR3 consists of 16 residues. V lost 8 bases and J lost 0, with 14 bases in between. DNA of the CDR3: TGTGCCAGCCAGGGGATCTCGAGCTCTGGGGCCAACGTCCTGACTTTC. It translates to CASQGISSSGANVLTF.

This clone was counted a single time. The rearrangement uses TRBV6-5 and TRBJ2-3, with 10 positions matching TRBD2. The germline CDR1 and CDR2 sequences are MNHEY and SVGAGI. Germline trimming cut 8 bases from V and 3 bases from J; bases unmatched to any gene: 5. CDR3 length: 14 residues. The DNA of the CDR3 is TGTGCCAGCTCTCAGCGGGGGGGTACAGATACGCAGTATTTT. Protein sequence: CASSQRGGTDTQYF.

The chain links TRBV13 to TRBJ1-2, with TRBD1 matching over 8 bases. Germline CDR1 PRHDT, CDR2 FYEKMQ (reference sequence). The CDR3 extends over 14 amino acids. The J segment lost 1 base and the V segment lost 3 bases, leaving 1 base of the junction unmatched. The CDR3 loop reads CASSLGQVNYGYTF. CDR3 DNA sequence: TGTGCCAGCAGCTTGGGACAGGTTAACTATGGCTACACCTTC.

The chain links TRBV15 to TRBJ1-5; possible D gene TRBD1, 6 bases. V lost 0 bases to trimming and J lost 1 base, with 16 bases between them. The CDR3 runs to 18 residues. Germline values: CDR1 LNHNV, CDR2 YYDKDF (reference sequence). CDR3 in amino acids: CATSRDTPRGGSNQPQHF. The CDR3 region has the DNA TGTGCCACCAGCAGAGATACTCCCAGGGGCGGGAGCAATCAGCCCCAGCATTTT.

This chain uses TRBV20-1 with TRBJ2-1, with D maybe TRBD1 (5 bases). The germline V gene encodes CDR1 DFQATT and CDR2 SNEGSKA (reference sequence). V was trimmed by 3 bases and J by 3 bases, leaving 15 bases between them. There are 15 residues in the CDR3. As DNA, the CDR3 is TGCAGTGCTAGTTCTATAGACAGTTTCTACAATGAGCAGTTCTTC. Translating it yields CSASSIDSFYNEQFF.

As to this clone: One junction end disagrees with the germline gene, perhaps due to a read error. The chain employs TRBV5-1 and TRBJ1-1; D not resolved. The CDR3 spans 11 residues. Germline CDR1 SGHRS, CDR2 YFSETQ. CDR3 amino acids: CAGSSSTEAFF. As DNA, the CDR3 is TGCGCCGGCAGCTCTTCCACTGAAGCTTTCTTT.

CDR3 amino acids: CASSEAHIGTGVPRSNQPQHF. The CDR3 DNA is TGTGCCAGCAGTGAAGCGCACATCGGGACAGGGGTACCTAGGAGCAATCAGCCCCAGCATTTT. This chain connects TRBV6-1 to TRBJ1-5, with TRBD1 identical over 10 bases. CDR1 MNHNS and CDR2 SASEGT come from the germline V gene. There are 21 residues in the CDR3. V lost 0 bases to trimming and J lost 1 base; unmatched junction nucleotides: 15.

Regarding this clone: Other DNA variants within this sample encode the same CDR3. The CDR3 here is CASSQTYEQYF. In nucleotides, the CDR3 is TGTGCCAGCAGCCAGACCTACGAGCAGTACTTC. The chain combines TRBV2 with TRBJ2-7; D not certain. The CDR3 contains 11 residues. Germline-derived CDR1 and CDR2 are SNHLY and FYNNEI. With 6 bases removed from V and 2 bases from J, the gap between germline ends came to 5 bases.

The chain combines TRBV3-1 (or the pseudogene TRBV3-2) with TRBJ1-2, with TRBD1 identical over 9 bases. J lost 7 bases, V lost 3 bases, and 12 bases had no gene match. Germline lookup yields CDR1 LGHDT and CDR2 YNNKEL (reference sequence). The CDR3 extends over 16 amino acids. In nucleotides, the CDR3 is TGTGCCAGCAGCCATCGCGCGGACAGGGGATTTAGTGGCTACACCTTC. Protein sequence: CASSHRADRGFSGYTF.

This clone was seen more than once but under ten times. This CDR3 is CASSQSRTVTTYEQYF. DNA of the CDR3: TGTGCCAGCAGCCAATCCAGGACAGTGACTACCTACGAGCAGTACTTC. V usage is TRBV16 and J usage is TRBJ2-7, with a possible D match to TRBD1 (6 bases). The CDR3 covers 16 residues. Germline V lookup: CDR1 KGHSY, CDR2 FQNENV. V lost 0 bases to trimming and J lost 2 bases, with 14 bases between them.

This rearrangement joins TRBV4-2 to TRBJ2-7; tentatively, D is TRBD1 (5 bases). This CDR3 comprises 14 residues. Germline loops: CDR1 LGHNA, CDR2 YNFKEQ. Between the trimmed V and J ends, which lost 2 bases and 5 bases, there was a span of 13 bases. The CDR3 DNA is TGTGCCAGCAGCCAACAAATACAGGTTAACGAGCAGTACTTC. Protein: CASSQQIQVNEQYF.

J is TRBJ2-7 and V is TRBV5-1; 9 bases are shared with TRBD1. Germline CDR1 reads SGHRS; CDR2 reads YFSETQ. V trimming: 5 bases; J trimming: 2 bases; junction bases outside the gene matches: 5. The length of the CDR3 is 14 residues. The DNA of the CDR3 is TGCGCCAGCAGGACCGGGACAGGGACCTACGAGCAGTACTTC. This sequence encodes CASRTGTGTYEQYF. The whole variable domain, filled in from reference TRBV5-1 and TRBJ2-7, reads KAGVTQTPRYLIKTRGQQVTLSCSPISGHRSVSWYQQTPGQGLQFLFEYFSETQRNKGNFPGRFSGRQFSNSRSEMNVSTLELGDSALYLCASRTGTGTYEQYFGPGTRLTVT.

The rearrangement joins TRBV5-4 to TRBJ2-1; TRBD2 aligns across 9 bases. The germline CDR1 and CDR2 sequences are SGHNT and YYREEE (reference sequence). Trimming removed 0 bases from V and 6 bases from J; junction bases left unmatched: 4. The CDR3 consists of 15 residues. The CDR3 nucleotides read TGTGCCAGCAGCTTGGGGGCGGGGGGGCCCAATGAGCAGTTCTTC. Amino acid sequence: CASSLGAGGPNEQFF.

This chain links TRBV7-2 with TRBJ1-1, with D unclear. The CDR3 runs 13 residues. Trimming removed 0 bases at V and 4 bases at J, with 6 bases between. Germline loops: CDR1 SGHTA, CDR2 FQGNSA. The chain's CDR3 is CASSLAPGTEAFF. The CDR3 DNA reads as TGTGCCAGCAGCTTAGCCCCGGGCACTGAAGCTTTCTTT.

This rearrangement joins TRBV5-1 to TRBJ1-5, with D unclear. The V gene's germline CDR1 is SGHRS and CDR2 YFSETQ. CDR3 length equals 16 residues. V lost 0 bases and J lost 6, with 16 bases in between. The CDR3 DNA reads TGCGCCAGCAGCTTGGAGGTTGCGGGCGGCAGTCAGCCCCAGCATTTT. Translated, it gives CASSLEVAGGSQPQHF.

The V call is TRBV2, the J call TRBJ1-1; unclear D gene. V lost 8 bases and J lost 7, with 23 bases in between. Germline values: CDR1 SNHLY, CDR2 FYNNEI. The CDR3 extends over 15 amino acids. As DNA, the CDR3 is TGTGCCAGCCTTTTTGGCCCGACTGGAACAAATGAAGCTTTCTTT. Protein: CASLFGPTGTNEAFF. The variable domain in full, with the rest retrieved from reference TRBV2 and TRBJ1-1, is EPEVTQTPSHQVTQMGQEVILRCVPISNHLYFYWYRQILGQKVEFLVSFYNNEISEKSEIFDDQFSVERPDGSNFTLKIRSTKLEDSAMYFCASLFGPTGTNEAFFGQGTRLTVV.

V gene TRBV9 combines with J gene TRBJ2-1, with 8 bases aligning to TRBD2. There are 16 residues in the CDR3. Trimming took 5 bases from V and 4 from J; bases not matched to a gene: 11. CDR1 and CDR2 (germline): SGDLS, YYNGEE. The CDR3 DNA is TGTGCCAGCAGTCGGGGGGGCCTCGGGTTATACAATGAGCAGTTCTTC. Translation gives CASSRGGLGLYNEQFF. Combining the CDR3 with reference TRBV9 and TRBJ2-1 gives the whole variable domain DSGVTQTPKHLITATGQRVTLRCSPRSGDLSVYWYQQSLDQGLQFLIQYYNGEERAKGNILERFSAQQFPDLHSELNLSSLELGDSALYFCASSRGGLGLYNEQFFGPGTRLTVL.

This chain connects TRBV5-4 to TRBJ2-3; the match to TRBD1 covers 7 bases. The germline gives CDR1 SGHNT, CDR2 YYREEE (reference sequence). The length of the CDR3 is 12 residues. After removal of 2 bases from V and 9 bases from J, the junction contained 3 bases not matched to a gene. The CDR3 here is CASSFTGVTQYF. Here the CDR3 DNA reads TGTGCCAGCAGCTTTACAGGGGTGACGCAGTATTTT.